This TCR beta chain was obtained from a study of identical twins. Broader study findings: Zero-insertion results could be subject to partial confounding by invariant MAIT and iNKT cells. Clonotypes of the beta chain that were abundant in cord blood carried fewer insertions (memory repertoires showed none).

Healthy Caucasian donors formed the entire cohort. Comment on this clonotype: Its antigen is still unknown.

Unique molecular identifiers were present on cDNA, and template switching added a universal primer site. TCRdb independently ran MiXCR on the 5' RACE reads; one entry per CDR3 protein. This sample has approximately 410,000 distinct CDR3 sequences, with approximately 17% found just once. The TCR comes from a middle-aged man in good health. Input material: naive T cells sorted from blood.

The CDR3 bases are TGTGCCAGCAGCTGGGGTGGGGACGAGCAGTACTTC. Amino acid sequence: CASSWGGDEQYF. The rearrangement links TRBV5-6 to TRBJ2-7, with D uncertain. Germline V gives CDR1 SGHDT, CDR2 YYEEEE. Trimming cost V 3 bases and J 5 bases, with 9 bases left between them. This CDR3 has 12 residues. Variable domain in full (rest from reference TRBV5-6 and TRBJ2-7): DAGVTQSPTHLIKTRGQQVTLRCSPKSGHDTVSWYQQALGQGPQFIFQYYEEEERQRGNFPDRFSGHQFPNYSSELNVNALLLGDSALYLCASSWGGDEQYFGPGTRLTVT.